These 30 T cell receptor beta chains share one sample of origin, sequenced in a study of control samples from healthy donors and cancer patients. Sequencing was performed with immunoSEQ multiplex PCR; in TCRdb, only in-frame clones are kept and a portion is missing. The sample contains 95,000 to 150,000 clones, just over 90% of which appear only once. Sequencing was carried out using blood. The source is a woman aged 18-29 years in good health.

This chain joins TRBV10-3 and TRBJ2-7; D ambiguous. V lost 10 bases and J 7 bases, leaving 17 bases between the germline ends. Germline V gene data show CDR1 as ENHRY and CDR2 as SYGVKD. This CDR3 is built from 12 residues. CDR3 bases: TGTGCCACCTTGAGACTGGCTGGAGAGCAGTACTTC. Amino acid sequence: CATLRLAGEQYF.

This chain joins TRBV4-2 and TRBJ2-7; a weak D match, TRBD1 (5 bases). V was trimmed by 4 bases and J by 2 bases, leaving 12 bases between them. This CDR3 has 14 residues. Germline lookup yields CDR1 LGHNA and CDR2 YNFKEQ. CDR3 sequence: CASSPQGTTYEQYF. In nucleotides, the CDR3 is TGTGCCAGCAGCCCTCAGGGTACAACCTACGAGCAGTACTTC.

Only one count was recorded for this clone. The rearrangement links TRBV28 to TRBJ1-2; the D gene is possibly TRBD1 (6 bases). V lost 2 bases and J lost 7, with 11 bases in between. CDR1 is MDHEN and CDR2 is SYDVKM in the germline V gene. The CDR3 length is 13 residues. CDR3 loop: CASSLLTGSGYTF. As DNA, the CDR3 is TGTGCCAGCAGTTTACTTACAGGGAGTGGCTACACCTTC.

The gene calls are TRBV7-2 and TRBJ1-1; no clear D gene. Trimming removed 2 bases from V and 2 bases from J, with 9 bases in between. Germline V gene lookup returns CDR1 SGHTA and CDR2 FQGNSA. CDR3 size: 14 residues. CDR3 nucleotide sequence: TGTGCCAGCAGCTTATATTTCAAAAACACTGAAGCTTTCTTT. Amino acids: CASSLYFKNTEAFF.

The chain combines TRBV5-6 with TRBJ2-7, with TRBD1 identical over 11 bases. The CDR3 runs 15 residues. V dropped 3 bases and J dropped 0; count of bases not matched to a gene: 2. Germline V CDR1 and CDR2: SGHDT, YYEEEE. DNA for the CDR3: TGTGCCAGCAGCTATGGGACAGGGGGCTCCTACGAGCAGTACTTC. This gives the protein CASSYGTGGSYEQYF.

The CDR3 DNA reads as TGTGCCAGCTCACAAAGAAATCAAGAGACCCAGTACTTC. Translating it yields CASSQRNQETQYF. The J gene is TRBJ2-5, the V gene TRBV18; D gene unclear. V lost 4 bases and J 2 bases, leaving 8 bases between the germline ends. The V gene's germline CDR1 is KGHSH and CDR2 LQKENI. The CDR3 totals 13 residues.

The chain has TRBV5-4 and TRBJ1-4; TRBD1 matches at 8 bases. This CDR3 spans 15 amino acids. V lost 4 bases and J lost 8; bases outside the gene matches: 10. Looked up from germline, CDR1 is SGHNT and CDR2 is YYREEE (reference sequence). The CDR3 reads CASSLRGQVVEKLFF. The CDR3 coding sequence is TGTGCCAGCAGCCTCAGGGGGCAAGTAGTCGAAAAACTGTTTTTT.

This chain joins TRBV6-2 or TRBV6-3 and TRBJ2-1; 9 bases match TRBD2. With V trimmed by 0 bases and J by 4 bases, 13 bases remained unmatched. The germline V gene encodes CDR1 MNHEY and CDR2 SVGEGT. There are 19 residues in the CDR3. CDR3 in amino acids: CASSYSESYAGGIYNEQFF. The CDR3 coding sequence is TGTGCCAGCAGTTACTCCGAATCATACGCGGGGGGGATATACAATGAGCAGTTCTTC.

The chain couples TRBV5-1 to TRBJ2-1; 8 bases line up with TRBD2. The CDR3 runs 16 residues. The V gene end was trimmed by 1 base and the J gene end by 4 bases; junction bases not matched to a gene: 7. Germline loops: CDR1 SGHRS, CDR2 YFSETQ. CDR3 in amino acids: CASSLLSGVWYNEQFF. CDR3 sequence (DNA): TGCGCCAGCAGCTTGCTTAGCGGGGTATGGTACAATGAGCAGTTCTTC. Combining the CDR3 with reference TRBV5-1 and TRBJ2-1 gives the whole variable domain KAGVTQTPRYLIKTRGQQVTLSCSPISGHRSVSWYQQTPGQGLQFLFEYFSETQRNKGNFPGRFSGRQFSNSRSEMNVSTLELGDSALYLCASSLLSGVWYNEQFFGPGTRLTVL.

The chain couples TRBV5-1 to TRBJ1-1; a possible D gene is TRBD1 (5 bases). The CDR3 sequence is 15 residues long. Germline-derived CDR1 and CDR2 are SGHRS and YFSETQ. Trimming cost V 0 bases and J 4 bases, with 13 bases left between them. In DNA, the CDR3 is TGCGCCAGCAGCTTGGAACCAGGGCGGGGCACTGAAGCTTTCTTT. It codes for CASSLEPGRGTEAFF.

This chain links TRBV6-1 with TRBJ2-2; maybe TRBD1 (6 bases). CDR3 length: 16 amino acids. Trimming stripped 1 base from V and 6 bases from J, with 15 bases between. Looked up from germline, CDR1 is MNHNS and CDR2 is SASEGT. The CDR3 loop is CASSEVHRVIAGELFF. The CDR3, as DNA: TGTGCCAGCAGTGAAGTCCACAGGGTAATCGCCGGGGAGCTGTTTTTT.

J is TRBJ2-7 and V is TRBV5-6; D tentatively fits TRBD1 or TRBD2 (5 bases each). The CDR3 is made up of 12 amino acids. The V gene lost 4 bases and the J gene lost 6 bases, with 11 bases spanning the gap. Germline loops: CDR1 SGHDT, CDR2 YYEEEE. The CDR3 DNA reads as TGTGCCAGCAGCACTTCAGGGAGCGAGCAGTACTTC. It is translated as CASSTSGSEQYF.

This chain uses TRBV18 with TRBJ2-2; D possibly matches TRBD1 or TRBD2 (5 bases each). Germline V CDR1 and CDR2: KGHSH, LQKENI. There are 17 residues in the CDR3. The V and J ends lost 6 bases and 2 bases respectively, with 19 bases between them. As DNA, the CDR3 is TGTGCCAGCTCGGCGAATCCAACGGGACGCAACACCGGGGAGCTGTTTTTT. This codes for CASSANPTGRNTGELFF. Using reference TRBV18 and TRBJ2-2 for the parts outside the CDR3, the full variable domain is NAGVMQNPRHLVRRRGQEARLRCSPMKGHSHVYWYRQLPEEGLKFMVYLQKENIIDESGMPKERFSAEFPKEGPSILRIQQVVRGDSAAYFCASSANPTGRNTGELFFGEGSRLTVL.

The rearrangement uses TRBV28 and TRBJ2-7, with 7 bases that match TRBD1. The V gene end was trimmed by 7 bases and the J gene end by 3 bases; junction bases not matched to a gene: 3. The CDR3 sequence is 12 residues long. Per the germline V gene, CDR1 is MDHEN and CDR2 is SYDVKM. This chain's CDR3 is CASKGAIYEQYF. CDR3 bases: TGTGCCAGCAAGGGGGCAATCTACGAGCAGTACTTC.

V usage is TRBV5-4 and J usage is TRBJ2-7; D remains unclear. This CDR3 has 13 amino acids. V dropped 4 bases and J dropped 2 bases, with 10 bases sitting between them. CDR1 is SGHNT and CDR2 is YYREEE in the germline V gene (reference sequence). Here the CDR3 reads CASSLGPPYEQYF. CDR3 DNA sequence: TGTGCCAGCAGCCTAGGGCCCCCCTACGAGCAGTACTTC.

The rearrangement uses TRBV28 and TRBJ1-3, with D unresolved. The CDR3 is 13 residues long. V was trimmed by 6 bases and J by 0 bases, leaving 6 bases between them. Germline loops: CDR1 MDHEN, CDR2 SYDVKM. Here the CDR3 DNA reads TGTGCCAGCAGCAGGTACTCTGGAAACACCATATATTTT. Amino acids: CASSRYSGNTIYF.

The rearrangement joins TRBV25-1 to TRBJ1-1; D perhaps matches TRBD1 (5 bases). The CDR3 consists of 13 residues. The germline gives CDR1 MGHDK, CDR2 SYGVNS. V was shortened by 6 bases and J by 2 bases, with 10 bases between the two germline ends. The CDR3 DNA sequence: TGTGCCAGCAGGCTACAGGAAAACACTGAAGCTTTCTTT. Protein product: CASRLQENTEAFF.

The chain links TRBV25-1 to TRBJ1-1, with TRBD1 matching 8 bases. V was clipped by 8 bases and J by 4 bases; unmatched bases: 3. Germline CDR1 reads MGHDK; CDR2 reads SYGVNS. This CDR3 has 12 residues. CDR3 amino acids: CASATGGTEAFF. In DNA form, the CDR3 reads TGTGCCAGCGCCACAGGGGGCACTGAAGCTTTCTTT.

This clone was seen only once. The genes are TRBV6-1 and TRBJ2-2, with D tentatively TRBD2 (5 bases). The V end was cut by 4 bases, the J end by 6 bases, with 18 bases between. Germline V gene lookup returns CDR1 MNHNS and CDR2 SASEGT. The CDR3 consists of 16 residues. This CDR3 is CASSVKAPNGAGELFF. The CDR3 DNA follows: TGTGCCAGCAGTGTGAAGGCCCCCAACGGGGCCGGGGAGCTGTTTTTT.

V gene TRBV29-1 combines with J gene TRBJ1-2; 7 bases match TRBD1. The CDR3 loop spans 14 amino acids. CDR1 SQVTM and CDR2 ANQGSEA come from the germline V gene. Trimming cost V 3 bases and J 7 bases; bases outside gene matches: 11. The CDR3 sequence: CSVEKEGALSGYTF. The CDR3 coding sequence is TGCAGCGTTGAGAAGGAGGGGGCGTTGAGTGGCTACACCTTC.

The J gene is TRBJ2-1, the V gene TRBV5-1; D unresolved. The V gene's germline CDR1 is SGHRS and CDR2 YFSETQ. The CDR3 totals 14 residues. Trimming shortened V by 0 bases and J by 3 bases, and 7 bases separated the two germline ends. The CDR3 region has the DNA TGCGCCAGCAGCTTGGCCCAGAGCTACAATGAGCAGTTCTTC. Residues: CASSLAQSYNEQFF.

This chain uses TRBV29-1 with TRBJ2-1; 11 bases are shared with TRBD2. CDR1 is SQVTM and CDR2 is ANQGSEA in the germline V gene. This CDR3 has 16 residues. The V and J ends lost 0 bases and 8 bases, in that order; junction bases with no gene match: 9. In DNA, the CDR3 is TGCAGCGTTGAAGATAAACTAGCGGGAGTTAGTGATGAGCAGTTCTTC. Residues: CSVEDKLAGVSDEQFF.

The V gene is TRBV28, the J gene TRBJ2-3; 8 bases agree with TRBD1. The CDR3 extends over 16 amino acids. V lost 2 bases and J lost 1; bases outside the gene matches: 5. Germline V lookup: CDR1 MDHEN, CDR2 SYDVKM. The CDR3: CASSLQGAGGTDTQYF. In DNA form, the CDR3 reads TGTGCCAGCAGTTTACAGGGGGCCGGGGGCACAGATACGCAGTATTTT.

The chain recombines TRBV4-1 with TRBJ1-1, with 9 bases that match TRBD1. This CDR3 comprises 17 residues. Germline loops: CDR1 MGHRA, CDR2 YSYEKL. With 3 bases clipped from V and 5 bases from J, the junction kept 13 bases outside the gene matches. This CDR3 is CASSQGLFDRGYTEAFF. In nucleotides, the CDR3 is TGCGCCAGCAGCCAGGGGCTATTTGACAGGGGGTATACTGAAGCTTTCTTT.

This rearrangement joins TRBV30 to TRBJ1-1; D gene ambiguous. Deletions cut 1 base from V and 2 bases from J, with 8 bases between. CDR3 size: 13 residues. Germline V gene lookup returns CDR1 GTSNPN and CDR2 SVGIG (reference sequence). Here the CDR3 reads CAWSADFNTEAFF. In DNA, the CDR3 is TGTGCCTGGAGTGCCGACTTTAACACTGAAGCTTTCTTT. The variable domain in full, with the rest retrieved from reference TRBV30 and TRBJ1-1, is SQTIHQWPATLVQPVGSPLSLECTVEGTSNPNLYWYRQAAGRGLQLLFYSVGIGQISSEVPQNLSASRPQDRQFILSSKKLLLSDSGFYLCAWSADFNTEAFFGQGTRLTVV.

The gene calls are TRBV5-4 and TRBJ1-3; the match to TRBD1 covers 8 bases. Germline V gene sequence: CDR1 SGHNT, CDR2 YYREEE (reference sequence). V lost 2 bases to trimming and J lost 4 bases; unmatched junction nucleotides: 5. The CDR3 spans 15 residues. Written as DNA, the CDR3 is TGTGCCAGCAGCTTTAACCGGACAGGGGGAAACACCATATATTTT. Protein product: CASSFNRTGGNTIYF.

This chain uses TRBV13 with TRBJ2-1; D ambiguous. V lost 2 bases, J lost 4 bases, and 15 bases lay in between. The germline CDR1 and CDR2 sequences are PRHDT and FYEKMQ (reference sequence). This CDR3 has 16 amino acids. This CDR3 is CASSLTKVDRYNEQFF. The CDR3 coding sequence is TGTGCCAGCAGCTTAACCAAGGTGGACCGTTACAATGAGCAGTTCTTC.

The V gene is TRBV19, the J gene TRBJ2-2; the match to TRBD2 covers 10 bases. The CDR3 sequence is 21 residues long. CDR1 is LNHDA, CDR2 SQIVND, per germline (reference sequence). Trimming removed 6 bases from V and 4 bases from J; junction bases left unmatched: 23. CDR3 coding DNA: TGTGCCAGTAGCTCACCGGGGAGACTAGCGGGCCCTCGGGGTGCCACCGGGGAGCTGTTTTTT. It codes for CASSSPGRLAGPRGATGELFF.

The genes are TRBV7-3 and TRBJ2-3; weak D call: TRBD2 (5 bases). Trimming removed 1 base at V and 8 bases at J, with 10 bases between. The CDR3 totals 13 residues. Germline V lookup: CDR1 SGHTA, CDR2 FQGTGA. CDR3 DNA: TGTGCCAGCAGCTTAATAAGGGAGACTACGCAGTATTTT. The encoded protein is CASSLIRETTQYF. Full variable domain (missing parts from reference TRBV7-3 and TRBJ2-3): GAGVSQTPSNKVTEKGKYVELRCDPISGHTALYWYRQSLGQGPEFLIYFQGTGAADDSGLPNDRFFAVRPEGSVSTLKIQRTERGDSAVYLCASSLIRETTQYFGPGTRLTVL.

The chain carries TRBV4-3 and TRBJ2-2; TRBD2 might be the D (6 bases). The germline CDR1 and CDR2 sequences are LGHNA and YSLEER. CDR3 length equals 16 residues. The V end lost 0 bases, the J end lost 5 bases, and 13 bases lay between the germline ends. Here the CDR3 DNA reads TGCGCCAGCAGCCAAGAATCGGCGGGACGAACCGGGGAGCTGTTTTTT. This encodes CASSQESAGRTGELFF.